This TCR beta chain derives from a study of cytomegalovirus exposure and HLA in healthy donors. PCR involved 60 Vbeta and 13 Jbeta primers. The assay was immunoSEQ multiplex PCR, and TCRdb's table has in-frame clones only and misses some. The sample contains about 120,000 clones, around 81% of which appear only once. Per the germline V gene, CDR1 is LNHDA and CDR2 is SQIVND (reference sequence). The CDR3 is made up of 13 amino acids. Trimming removed 5 bases at V and 4 bases at J, with 9 bases between. The sequenced material came from PBMCs. The clonotype comes from a female donor in good health and CMV-seronegative. V gene TRBV19 combines with J gene TRBJ1-5; D might be TRBD1 (5 bases). CDR3 protein: CASSDRYNQPQHF. As DNA, the CDR3 is TGTGCCAGTAGTGACAGATATAATCAGCCCCAGCATTTT.